A selection of T cell receptor beta chains follows, all from one sample in a study of sequential checkpoint blockade in melanoma. TCRdb's table, derived via immunoSEQ multiplex PCR, lists solely in-frame clones and lacks some. The table includes under 40,000 clones, 86% detected once. The specimen comprised CD8+ T cells sorted from blood (inferred from file names), sampled from a patient given nivolumab and ipilimumab in sequence. The receptors shown here come from a human donor with melanoma. Each CDR3 is given with its conserved first and last residue.

J	V	CDR3
TRBJ2-2	TRBV14	CASSPLGQPRRTGELFF
TRBJ1-1	TRBV5-6	CASSLGGGMNTEAFF
TRBJ2-7	TRBV7-9	CASSLVRHERYF
TRBJ2-7	TRBV10-3	CAISGTDIKSSYEQYF
TRBJ2-6	TRBV19	CASSIHYRSGGSGANVLTF
TRBJ2-7	TRBV28	CASSTLASLTYEQYF
TRBJ1-5	TRBV27	CASSLEGDQPQHF
TRBJ2-7	TRBV7-8	CASSSQPGQLSYEQYF
TRBJ1-6	TRBV11-2	CASSTAGTAGGSYNSPLHF
TRBJ2-7	TRBV6-1	CASSSGLVYEQYF
TRBJ2-5	TRBV7-9	CASSFWGDRQETQYF
TRBJ2-2	TRBV6-1	CASSVSGTYTGELFF
TRBJ2-1	TRBV19	CASSVRDYLNEQFF
TRBJ1-5	TRBV10-3	CAISEDSSSAQHF
TRBJ1-1	TRBV11-2	CASSLVDSLNTEAFF
TRBJ2-2	TRBV4-1	CASSPTVTSATGELFF
TRBJ2-5	TRBV15	CATSRGASGGETQYF
TRBJ2-1	TRBV27	CASSFLAGGSNEQFF
TRBJ1-1	TRBV28	CASSLFLRKTEAFF
TRBJ1-1	TRBV6-5	CASRWDTNTEAFF